This T cell receptor beta chain was observed in a study of brain T cells in children with intractable seizures. CDR3 length equals 13 residues. Germline CDR1 and CDR2: SGHVS and FQNEAQ. Trimming shortened V by 8 bases and J by 9 bases, and 17 bases separated the two germline ends. As for time point: blood from clinic visit 5 months post-surgery; TSC patient then seizure free. The sequenced cases were selected for having the highest brain T cell transcript signatures. Pre-surgery treatment included at least one anti-epileptic drug. The data were produced by immunoSEQ multiplex PCR, yet TCRdb's version contains in-frame clones alone and is incomplete. The sample lists hundreds of thousands of clones; over 90% were seen once. As for this clone: Its antigen is currently unknown.

Regarding the study as a whole: Only CDR3 sequence similarity suggested viral specificity, without known HCMV serostatus.

Sequenced here: peripheral blood, sampled 4 to 5 months after surgery. This TCR was recovered from a boy younger than two with tuberous sclerosis and intractable seizures. J is TRBJ2-1 and V is TRBV7-8; D might be TRBD2 (5 bases). The CDR3 region is CASGEGHRVEQFF. DNA for the CDR3: TGTGCCAGCGGCGAGGGCCACCGTGTTGAGCAGTTCTTC.